The 13 T cell receptor beta chains listed next were all sequenced from one sample in a study of a mutant IDH1 vaccine in newly diagnosed glioma. No cognate antigen is known for these TCRs. The time point is: week 47, end of study. The content of each vaccine dose was 300 ug of mutant IDH1 20-mer peptide, and topical imiquimod accompanied it. The protocol was immunoSEQ multiplex PCR, while the TCRdb copy is restricted to in-frame clones and leaves out a portion. The data show 10,000 to 15,000 clones, with around 80% seen just once and roughly 4% held by the top ten. Specimen: PBMCs, collected from a glioma patient whose treatment included an IDH1 peptide vaccine. These receptors were obtained from a woman between 40 and 50 years old with glioma.

This sequence joins TRBV6-4 and TRBJ1-2, with D tentatively TRBD1 (6 bases). V lost 6 bases, J lost 5 bases, and 22 bases lay in between. Per the germline V gene, CDR1 is MRHNA and CDR2 is SNTAGT. The CDR3 extends over 16 amino acids. CDR3 sequence: CASRGTRDTGRYGYTF. CDR3 nucleotide sequence: TGTGCCAGCAGGGGAACCCGGGACACGGGGCGATATGGCTACACCTTC.

This clone was found a few times. This chain connects TRBV7-9 to TRBJ1-5; TRBD1 agrees at 7 bases. V lost 4 bases and J lost 3; bases outside the gene matches: 9. Germline V gives CDR1 SEHNR, CDR2 FQNEAQ (reference sequence). CDR3 size: 16 residues. The CDR3 DNA reads as TGTGCCAGCAGCTCGGGACAGCTTCCTCTCAATCAGCCCCAGCATTTT. Translated, it gives CASSSGQLPLNQPQHF.

The chain combines TRBV29-1 with TRBJ1-1; D gene unclear. Looked up from germline, CDR1 is SQVTM and CDR2 is ANQGSEA. This CDR3 is built from 12 residues. V was shortened by 7 bases and J by 6 bases, with 15 bases between the two germline ends. The CDR3 reads CSAQGSLPEAFF. The CDR3 nucleotides are TGCAGCGCCCAAGGGTCGCTCCCTGAAGCTTTCTTT.

The chain uses TRBV7-9 and TRBJ2-1; the D gene is possibly TRBD2 (7 bases). Trimming stripped 0 bases from V and 2 bases from J, with 8 bases between. The CDR3 consists of 15 residues. CDR1 is SEHNR and CDR2 is FQNEAQ in the germline V gene (reference sequence). The CDR3 DNA reads TGTGCCAGCAGCTTAGCGGGGGGGCCCTACAATGAGCAGTTCTTC. Amino acids: CASSLAGGPYNEQFF.

The chain couples TRBV7-2 to TRBJ2-5, with 12 bases matching TRBD2. The CDR3 has 15 amino acids. Germline V gives CDR1 SGHTA, CDR2 FQGNSA. The trim removed 4 bases at V and 5 bases at J, leaving 5 bases unmatched. The CDR3 DNA reads as TGTGCCAGCAGCTCAGGACTAGCGGGGAGTGAGACCCAGTACTTC. This encodes CASSSGLAGSETQYF.

V usage is TRBV5-4 and J usage is TRBJ2-5; D could derive from TRBD1 or TRBD2 (5 bases each). This CDR3 is built from 13 residues. The germline V gene has CDR1 SGHNT and CDR2 YYREEE (reference sequence). Trimming took off 4 bases at V and 5 bases at J, with 12 bases between the two ends. The CDR3 protein is CASSVLEGETQYF. For the CDR3, the DNA is TGTGCCAGCAGCGTTCTAGAGGGGGAGACCCAGTACTTC.

This clone was recorded only once. The junction departs from germline at one end; a sequencing error may be responsible. V usage is TRBV2 and J usage is TRBJ2-3; D not certain. This CDR3 region has 15 residues. Germline lookup yields CDR1 SNHLY and CDR2 FYNNEI. Here the CDR3 DNA reads TGTGCCAGCAGCGAAGTTACTACTACCTTCGGAACGCAGTATTTT. It is translated as CASSEVTTTFGTQYF.

This sequence joins TRBV19 and TRBJ1-5; the D is unclear. This CDR3 comprises 13 residues. Germline V lookup: CDR1 LNHDA, CDR2 SQIVND (reference sequence). V was cut by 11 bases and J by 5 bases, with 16 bases left in between. The CDR3 loop is CALLRWGDQPQHF. DNA of the CDR3: TGTGCCCTCCTCCGGTGGGGAGATCAGCCCCAGCATTTT.

This CDR3 reads CASSTGQGEGYTF. CDR3 DNA sequence: TGTGCCAGCAGCACGGGACAGGGAGAAGGCTACACCTTC. This sequence joins TRBV5-4 and TRBJ1-2, with TRBD1 identical over 9 bases. V lost 4 bases, J lost 8 bases, and 6 bases stayed unmatched. CDR3 length: 13 residues. Germline loops: CDR1 SGHNT, CDR2 YYREEE (reference sequence).

This clone was detected once. CDR3 amino acids: CSARALSYEQYF. For the CDR3, the DNA is TGCAGCGCCCGGGCCCTGTCCTACGAGCAGTACTTC. This chain links TRBV29-1 with TRBJ2-7; D is undetermined. The CDR3 sequence is 12 residues long. CDR1 is SQVTM, CDR2 ANQGSEA, per germline. Trimming took off 7 bases at V and 1 base at J, with 11 bases between the two ends.

Only one count was recorded for this clone. CDR3 sequence reads: CASSYARARGRETQYF. The CDR3 DNA reads TGTGCCAGCAGTTACGCCAGGGCCAGGGGGAGGGAGACCCAGTACTTC. The chain uses TRBV6-5 and TRBJ2-5; a possible D gene is TRBD1 (7 bases). The CDR3 covers 16 residues. Looked up from germline, CDR1 is MNHEY and CDR2 is SVGAGI. Trimming stripped 2 bases from V and 5 bases from J, with 18 bases between.

The rearrangement links TRBV7-9 to TRBJ1-1; perhaps TRBD1 as D (5 bases). The CDR3 has 13 residues. CDR1 and CDR2 (germline): SEHNR, FQNEAQ (reference sequence). V lost 5 bases and J lost 6, with 13 bases in between. In DNA form, the CDR3 reads TGTGCCAGCAGCGGGACGGATTCATCTGAAGCTTTCTTT. Its translation: CASSGTDSSEAFF.

The genes are TRBV25-1 and TRBJ1-2, with D possibly being TRBD1 (5 bases). Germline loops: CDR1 MGHDK, CDR2 SYGVNS. The CDR3 runs 14 residues. The ends were cut back, 5 bases at V and 3 bases at J, with 13 bases in the middle. The CDR3 spells CASSPPGPYYGYTF. CDR3 DNA: TGTGCCAGCAGTCCCCCGGGACCTTACTATGGCTACACCTTC.